This TCR beta chain was sequenced during a study of long-term antiretroviral therapy in people with HIV. This clone was detected once. Its specificity is unknown. The study's findings and limits: Repertoires with HIV possessed tighter CDR3 length spans than those of controls.

An immunoSEQ assay, version v3.0, was performed at survey level. Clones were sequenced by immunoSEQ multiplex PCR, and TCRdb holds only the in-frame ones, with some missing. The table has 23,000 or so clones, 84% seen once. In germline, CDR1 is SGDLS, CDR2 YYNGEE. This CDR3 spans 14 amino acids. Trimming removed 4 bases from V and 2 bases from J, with 10 bases in between. The sample in question was unsorted PBMCs, obtained 0.1 years before starting antiretroviral therapy. This TCR was recovered from a man between 18 and 35 years old with HIV. The genes are TRBV9 and TRBJ1-5, with D uncertain. This chain's CDR3 is CASSLGGGNQPQHF. The CDR3 nucleotides read TGTGCCAGCAGCCTAGGAGGTGGCAATCAGCCCCAGCATTTT.